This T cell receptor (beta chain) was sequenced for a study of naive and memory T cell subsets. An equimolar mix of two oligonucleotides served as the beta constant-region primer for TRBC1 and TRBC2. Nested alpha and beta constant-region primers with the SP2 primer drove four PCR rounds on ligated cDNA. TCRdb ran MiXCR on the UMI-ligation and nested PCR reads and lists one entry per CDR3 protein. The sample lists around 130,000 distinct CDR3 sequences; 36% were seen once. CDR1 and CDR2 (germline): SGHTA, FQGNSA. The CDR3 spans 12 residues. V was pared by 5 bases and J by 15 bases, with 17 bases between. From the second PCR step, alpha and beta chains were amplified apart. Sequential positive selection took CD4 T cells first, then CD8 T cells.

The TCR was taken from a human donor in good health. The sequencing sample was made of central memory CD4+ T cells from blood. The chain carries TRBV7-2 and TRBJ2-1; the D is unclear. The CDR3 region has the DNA TGTGCCAGCAGCCCTGACCATCTGCGATCGTTCTTC. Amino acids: CASSPDHLRSFF.